Described below is a single TCR beta chain sequence and its context. Its antigen is not known. A library of TCRbeta sequences, prepared with unique molecular identifiers, was generated. TCRdb re-analysed the PCR reads in MiXCR, keeping a single row per CDR3 protein. The sample shows a few hundred thousand distinct CDR3 sequences, 10% of them seen only once. The CDR3 loop spans 20 amino acids. The germline V gene has CDR1 SGHVS and CDR2 FNYEAQ. V lost 1 base and J 0 bases, leaving 19 bases between the germline ends. This sample was taken from a study of T-cell reconstitution after alpha-beta-depleted transplantation in children. Overall study results and limits: Some patients showed high day-60 TCRbeta diversity, which derived from surviving recipient T cells and thymic progenitors. A year had passed since transplant, and T-cell counts and diversity by then came mostly from newly produced T cells. Approximately two months post-transplant, alpha-beta T cells reportedly originated from several hundred expanded graft clones.

The V call is TRBV7-6, the J call TRBJ2-6; D is ambiguous. The receptor comes from a boy under two years old with acute myeloid leukemia, due to receive a stem cell transplant. The sample consisted of PBMCs, taken before TCRalphabeta/CD19-depleted stem cell transplant. CDR3 nucleotide sequence: TGTGCCAGCAGCTTAGGATGGGGTCCTTTAAACGGCTCTGGGGCCAACGTCCTGACTTTC. It specifies CASSLGWGPLNGSGANVLTF.